The 29 T cell receptor beta chains below were found in one sample sequenced in a study of cytomegalovirus exposure and HLA in healthy donors (dated 2017 in TCRdb). The library was produced with the immunoSEQ multiplex PCR assay. A mixture of 60 forward primers for TCR Vbeta segments and 13 reverse primers for TCR Jbeta segments was used in the multiplex PCR. TCRdb's version of the immuneACCESS table is confined to in-frame rearrangements and falls short of the full clone set. An unresolved V gene accounts for under half of the shortfall where checked; the remainder is of unknown origin. For this sample the table gives 52,000 or so clones, of which roughly 80% were detected only once. The ten biggest clones cover 2.5% to 3% of the sample. Sequenced sample: PBMCs. The receptors here all came from a woman aged 40 to 49 in good health and CMV-seropositive.

This clone has a handful of counts. This chain joins TRBV7-3 and TRBJ1-1; D is ambiguous. The CDR3 totals 14 residues. V shed 1 base and J shed 3 bases, with 9 bases lying between them. CDR1 and CDR2 from the germline V gene are SGHTA and FQGTGA. The CDR3 sequence: CASSLIGGDTEAFF. The CDR3 nucleotides are TGTGCCAGCAGCTTAATCGGAGGTGACACTGAAGCTTTCTTT. The whole variable domain, remainder taken from reference TRBV7-3 and TRBJ1-1, is GAGVSQTPSNKVTEKGKYVELRCDPISGHTALYWYRQSLGQGPEFLIYFQGTGAADDSGLPNDRFFAVRPEGSVSTLKIQRTERGDSAVYLCASSLIGGDTEAFFGQGTRLTVV.

The chain links TRBV4-1 to TRBJ1-2; the D is unclear. This CDR3 spans 12 amino acids. The germline V gene has CDR1 MGHRA and CDR2 YSYEKL. V shed 0 bases and J shed 5 bases, with 4 bases lying between them. The CDR3 DNA sequence: TGCGCCAGCAGCCAAGACGTTTATGGCTACACCTTC. It codes for CASSQDVYGYTF.

V usage is TRBV7-8 and J usage is TRBJ1-5; a possible D gene is TRBD1 (6 bases). The CDR3 is 14 residues long. V gave up 4 bases and J gave up 5 bases, with 12 bases separating them. Germline V lookup: CDR1 SGHVS, CDR2 FQNEAQ. CDR3: CASSYDRSDQPQHF. The CDR3 coding sequence is TGTGCCAGCAGCTACGACAGGTCAGATCAGCCCCAGCATTTT.

The chain combines TRBV6-4 with TRBJ1-1; a weak D match, TRBD1 (5 bases). The CDR3 is 14 residues long. Germline V gene lookup returns CDR1 MRHNA and CDR2 SNTAGT. V lost 8 bases and J 0 bases, leaving 13 bases between the germline ends. Written as DNA, the CDR3 is TGTGCCAGCGGGGGGGAGAAGGTGAACACTGAAGCTTTCTTT. Amino acid sequence: CASGGEKVNTEAFF.

The chain carries TRBV7-3 and TRBJ1-2; D possibly corresponds to TRBD1 (6 bases). This CDR3 has 13 amino acids. The ends were cut back, 2 bases at V and 7 bases at J, with 11 bases in the middle. CDR1 SGHTA and CDR2 FQGTGA come from the germline V gene. As DNA, the CDR3 is TGTGCCAGCAGCTTAGACAGGAGCGGTGGCTACACCTTC. The encoded protein is CASSLDRSGGYTF.

The chain links TRBV6-5 to TRBJ1-2; 7 positions agree with TRBD1. CDR1 is MNHEY, CDR2 SVGAGI, per germline. J gave up 5 bases and V 8 bases, and 11 bases lay outside the gene matches. The CDR3 length is 14 residues. The CDR3 DNA reads as TGTGCCAGCTTCCGGGACAGACGTTCTTATGGCTACACCTTC. It codes for CASFRDRRSYGYTF.

V and J are TRBV7-6 and TRBJ2-5; 12 nucleotides align to TRBD2. J lost 5 bases, V lost 6 bases, and 7 bases had no gene match. The CDR3 totals 15 residues. Germline V gene data show CDR1 as SGHVS and CDR2 as FNYEAQ. For the CDR3, the DNA is TGTGCCAGCAGTCCTCTAGCGGGGGGGCCGGAGACCCAGTACTTC. Its protein product is CASSPLAGGPETQYF.

The chain links TRBV14 to TRBJ1-1, with D tentatively TRBD1 (5 bases). V lost 4 bases to trimming and J lost 3 bases, with 9 bases between them. Germline V gives CDR1 SGHDN, CDR2 FVKESK. This CDR3 is 13 amino acids long. CDR3 coding DNA: TGTGCCAGCAGCCGTGGGGCTTACACTGAAGCTTTCTTT. Protein sequence: CASSRGAYTEAFF.

V is TRBV5-4 and J is TRBJ2-1; D uncertain. In germline, CDR1 is SGHNT, CDR2 YYREEE (reference sequence). Trimming pared 1 base from V and 5 bases from J, leaving 4 bases between. This CDR3 region has 12 residues. Here the CDR3 reads CASSLQNNEQFF. DNA of the CDR3: TGTGCCAGCAGCTTGCAGAACAATGAGCAGTTCTTC.

The chain links TRBV5-4 to TRBJ2-5, with D possibly TRBD2 on 6 matching bases. This CDR3 is built from 16 residues. The germline CDR1 and CDR2 sequences are SGHNT and YYREEE (reference sequence). The V gene lost 1 base and the J gene lost 3 bases, with 16 bases spanning the gap. DNA of the CDR3: TGTGCCAGCAGCTTGCGCGGCGGGATTGGTAAAGAGACCCAGTACTTC. It is translated as CASSLRGGIGKETQYF.

This clone was recorded a few times. The V and J genes are TRBV19 and TRBJ2-3; D not resolved. The CDR3 covers 14 residues. V lost 0 bases and J lost 2, with 6 bases in between. The germline V gene has CDR1 LNHDA and CDR2 SQIVND (reference sequence). In DNA, the CDR3 is TGTGCCAGTAGTATAGATGGCTCCACAGATACGCAGTATTTT. Its translation is CASSIDGSTDTQYF.

V is TRBV7-3 and J is TRBJ1-6; D is ambiguous. This CDR3 spans 13 amino acids. Germline values: CDR1 SGHTA, CDR2 FQGTGA. Trimming removed 0 bases at V and 8 bases at J, with 5 bases between. CDR3 protein: CASSLTSDSPLHF. The CDR3 coding sequence is TGTGCCAGCAGCTTAACGTCGGATTCACCCCTCCACTTT.

This chain links TRBV7-2 with TRBJ2-5, with unresolved D. Germline V gives CDR1 SGHTA, CDR2 FQGNSA. V lost 6 bases and J lost 7, with 12 bases in between. The CDR3 is made up of 12 amino acids. In nucleotides, the CDR3 is TGTGCCAGCAGTCAGACAACGAGGACCCAGTACTTC. This encodes CASSQTTRTQYF. The variable domain in full, with the rest retrieved from reference TRBV7-2 and TRBJ2-5, is GAGVSQSPSNKVTEKGKDVELRCDPISGHTALYWYRQSLGQGLEFLIYFQGNSAPDKSGLPSDRFSAERTGGSVSTLTIQRTQQEDSAVYLCASSQTTRTQYFGPGTRLLVL.

J is TRBJ1-2 and V is TRBV11-1; 7 bases are a match to TRBD1. This CDR3 spans 15 amino acids. The V and J ends lost 0 bases and 6 bases, in that order; junction bases with no gene match: 7. Germline V gene data show CDR1 as SGHAT and CDR2 as FQDESV (reference sequence). The CDR3 is CASSLAATGRDGYTF. In DNA, the CDR3 is TGTGCCAGCAGCTTAGCCGCGACAGGGCGGGATGGCTACACCTTC.

The chain uses TRBV21-1 and TRBJ1-5; whether TRBD1, the table's D call, matches the DNA was not checked. TRBV21-1 is given as a pseudogene. There are 17 residues in the CDR3. CDR3 bases: TGTGCCAGCAGACCGGACAGGGCCGGGTTTTCAAATCAGCCCCAGCATTTT. Translation: CASRPDRAGFSNQPQHF.

V gene TRBV7-3 combines with J gene TRBJ2-2; D remains ambiguous. Trimming cost V 2 bases and J 2 bases, with 3 bases left between them. The CDR3 runs to 13 residues. Per germline, CDR1 SGHTA and CDR2 FQGTGA. The CDR3 coding sequence is TGTGCCAGCAGCTTATCTAACACCGGGGAGCTGTTTTTT. Translation: CASSLSNTGELFF.

V and J are TRBV18 and TRBJ2-7; D may be TRBD1 (5 bases). Germline CDR1 and CDR2: KGHSH and LQKENI. Trimming shortened V by 6 bases and J by 7 bases, and 22 bases separated the two germline ends. The CDR3 contains 15 residues. The CDR3 loop is CASSPASGPLGEQYF. The DNA for the CDR3 is TGTGCCAGCTCCCCAGCATCAGGGCCCCTGGGGGAGCAGTACTTC.

The chain has TRBV11-2 and TRBJ2-1; 11 bases line up with TRBD2. Germline CDR1 SGHAT, CDR2 FQNNGV. This CDR3 comprises 17 residues. With V trimmed by 5 bases and J by 0 bases, 6 bases remained unmatched. In nucleotides, the CDR3 is TGTGCCAGCAGCACGGGACTAGCGGAAAGCTCCTACAATGAGCAGTTCTTC. Residues: CASSTGLAESSYNEQFF.

The rearrangement joins TRBV15 to TRBJ1-2; 10 nucleotides match TRBD1. V was clipped by 0 bases and J by 7 bases; unmatched bases: 5. This CDR3 region has 15 residues. Germline CDR1 and CDR2: LNHNV and YYDKDF (reference sequence). The CDR3 loop reads CATSRDRTGGSGYTF. DNA for the CDR3: TGTGCCACCAGCAGAGATCGGACAGGGGGGAGTGGCTACACCTTC.

The chain is built from TRBV5-1 and TRBJ2-3, with 7 bases aligning to TRBD1. The germline CDR1 and CDR2 sequences are SGHRS and YFSETQ. This CDR3 comprises 15 residues. Germline trimming cut 4 bases from V and 5 bases from J; bases unmatched to any gene: 10. In DNA, the CDR3 is TGCGCCAGCAGCCCCTCGGGACAGTTTCAAGATACGCAGTATTTT. This translates into CASSPSGQFQDTQYF.

V is TRBV28 and J is TRBJ2-7, with 10 bases lining up with TRBD1. The CDR3 has 15 residues. Germline loops: CDR1 MDHEN, CDR2 SYDVKM. The V and J ends lost 6 bases and 4 bases, in that order; junction bases with no gene match: 9. CDR3 DNA: TGTGCCAGCAGACAGCCGGGACAGGGGTTATACGAGCAGTACTTC. Its translation is CASRQPGQGLYEQYF.

The chain carries TRBV7-7 and TRBJ2-1, with D tentatively TRBD2 (7 bases). CDR3 length: 14 residues. V dropped 5 bases and J dropped 7 bases, with 15 bases sitting between them. Germline V gives CDR1 SSHAT, CDR2 FNYEAQ (reference sequence). The CDR3 coding sequence is TGTGCCAGCAGCCCGGGGGGCCGGATGAATGAGCAGTTCTTC. Its protein is CASSPGGRMNEQFF. The complete variable domain, with remaining parts taken from reference TRBV7-7 and TRBJ2-1, reads GAGVSQSPRYKVTKRGQDVTLRCDPISSHATLYWYQQALGQGPEFLTYFNYEAQPDKSGLPSDRFSAERPEGSISTLTIQRTEQRDSAMYRCASSPGGRMNEQFFGPGTRLTVL.

The chain recombines TRBV6-6 with TRBJ1-2; weak D call: TRBD1 (5 bases). V was pared by 5 bases and J by 1 base, with 5 bases between. CDR1 and CDR2 from the germline V gene are MNHNY and SVGAGI (reference sequence). This CDR3 contains 12 residues. The CDR3 protein is CASSQGNYGYTF. The CDR3 DNA is TGTGCCAGCAGTCAGGGTAACTATGGCTACACCTTC.

The chain joins TRBV7-2 to TRBJ2-5; 10 bases map to TRBD2. This CDR3 has 15 amino acids. The V segment lost 5 bases and the J segment 1 base; nucleotides outside the gene matches: 4. CDR1 SGHTA and CDR2 FQGNSA come from the germline V gene. The CDR3: CASSQGLAVQETQYF. CDR3 DNA: TGTGCCAGCAGCCAAGGACTAGCGGTCCAAGAGACCCAGTACTTC.

The table lists this clone with a few counts. The chain recombines TRBV28 with TRBJ1-6; D is perhaps TRBD1 (5 bases). Trimming left V 2 bases short and J 6 bases short, with 17 bases between. CDR1 is MDHEN, CDR2 SYDVKM, per germline. The CDR3 sequence is 17 residues long. DNA for the CDR3: TGTGCCAGCAGTTTAGGGAGGGGAATCGGGGGTAATTCACCCCTCCACTTT. It specifies CASSLGRGIGGNSPLHF. The full variable domain, its missing parts supplied by reference TRBV28 and TRBJ1-6, is DVKVTQSSRYLVKRTGEKVFLECVQDMDHENMFWYRQDPGLGLRLIYFSYDVKMKEKGDIPEGYSVSREKKERFSLILESASTNQTSMYLCASSLGRGIGGNSPLHFGNGTRLTVT.

The CDR3: CSVEVEGRREKLFF. CDR3 bases: TGCAGCGTTGAAGTGGAGGGGAGGAGGGAAAAACTGTTTTTT. The chain joins TRBV29-1 to TRBJ1-4, with D perhaps matching TRBD1 (5 bases). This CDR3 has 14 amino acids. Germline V gene sequence: CDR1 SQVTM, CDR2 ANQGSEA. Trimming took 1 base from V and 8 from J, leaving 14 bases between them.

The chain joins TRBV30 to TRBJ1-3; D remains ambiguous. Between the trimmed V and J ends, which lost 7 bases and 0 bases, there was a span of 7 bases. Germline loops: CDR1 GTSNPN, CDR2 SVGIG (reference sequence). The CDR3 consists of 12 residues. CDR3 in DNA: TGTGCCTTTATTTACTCTGGAAACACCATATATTTT. Residues: CAFIYSGNTIYF.

Here the CDR3 reads CASSHQEVNTEAFF. The CDR3 DNA sequence: TGCGCCAGCAGCCACCAAGAGGTGAACACTGAAGCTTTCTTT. The chain links TRBV4-1 to TRBJ1-1; no clear D gene. Germline V gives CDR1 MGHRA, CDR2 YSYEKL. Trimming left V 3 bases short and J 0 bases short, with 8 bases between. This CDR3 region has 14 residues.

The chain recombines TRBV19 with TRBJ1-4; TRBD1 aligns across 10 bases. This CDR3 has 14 residues. Losses at the gene ends were 5 bases for V and 8 bases for J; bases not matched to a gene: 5. From germline, CDR1 is LNHDA and CDR2 SQIVND (reference sequence). The CDR3 spells CASSVGTGDEKLFF. The DNA of the CDR3 is TGTGCCAGTAGTGTCGGGACAGGGGACGAAAAACTGTTTTTT.